The 30 T cell receptor beta chains in this list originate from one sample, sequenced in a study of T cell responses to AZD1222 COVID-19 vaccine. Assay used: immunoSEQ multiplex PCR; TCRdb lists only in-frame clones, some missing. The data hold about 72,000 clones, with approximately 90% observed a single time. Source: peripheral blood, taken 28 days after the second AZD1222 dose. The receptors here all came from an adult who received the AZD1222 COVID-19 vaccine.

V is TRBV28 and J is TRBJ1-4; 8 bases are shared with TRBD1. The CDR3 is made up of 14 amino acids. V shed 6 bases and J 6 bases; nucleotides not matched to a gene: 6. Germline assignment: CDR1 MDHEN and CDR2 SYDVKM. CDR3 residues: CASRFDRGDEKLFF. DNA of the CDR3: TGTGCCAGCAGGTTCGACAGGGGAGATGAAAAACTGTTTTTT. Based on the CDR3 plus reference TRBV28 and TRBJ1-4, the full variable domain is DVKVTQSSRYLVKRTGEKVFLECVQDMDHENMFWYRQDPGLGLRLIYFSYDVKMKEKGDIPEGYSVSREKKERFSLILESASTNQTSMYLCASRFDRGDEKLFFGSGTQLSVL.

The rearrangement uses TRBV4-3 and TRBJ1-1, with a tentative D call TRBD1 (5 bases). Germline V gives CDR1 LGHNA, CDR2 YSLEER. There are 12 residues in the CDR3. V was trimmed by 4 bases and J by 7 bases, leaving 10 bases between them. This CDR3 reads CASSPWRGEAFF. Written as DNA, the CDR3 is TGCGCCAGCAGCCCTTGGAGGGGTGAAGCTTTCTTT.

The chain has TRBV5-1 and TRBJ2-7, with 8 bases that match TRBD2. The V gene's germline CDR1 is SGHRS and CDR2 YFSETQ. This CDR3 contains 15 residues. After removal of 4 bases from V and 1 base from J, the junction contained 7 bases not matched to a gene. The CDR3 loop reads CASSGTSGASYEQYF. Written as DNA, the CDR3 is TGCGCCAGCAGCGGTACTAGCGGCGCTTCCTACGAGCAGTACTTC.

The chain couples TRBV28 to TRBJ2-6; D uncertain. There are 14 residues in the CDR3. Deletions cut 5 bases from V and 0 bases from J, with 5 bases between. Germline CDR1 and CDR2: MDHEN and SYDVKM. CDR3 DNA: TGTGCCAGCAGTCAGTTCTCTGGGGCCAACGTCCTGACTTTC. Its protein product is CASSQFSGANVLTF.

The genes are TRBV7-3 and TRBJ2-3, with no clear D. This CDR3 is built from 12 residues. CDR1 is SGHTA and CDR2 is FQGTGA in the germline V gene. V gave up 4 bases and J gave up 5 bases, with 7 bases separating them. The CDR3 DNA reads as TGTGCCAGCAGCTATTTCGGAGATACGCAGTATTTT. Residues: CASSYFGDTQYF.

In its sample, this clone was seen once. The CDR3 sequence: CASSVTSTSGQETQYF. As DNA, the CDR3 is TGTGCCAGCAGCGTAACCTCGACTAGCGGCCAAGAGACCCAGTACTTC. This sequence joins TRBV9 and TRBJ2-5, with 9 bases aligning to TRBD2. The CDR3 is 16 residues long. The junction had 5 bases not matched to a gene; V was cut back by 1 base and J by 1 base. The germline V gene has CDR1 SGDLS and CDR2 YYNGEE.

This chain connects TRBV19 to TRBJ1-1; D not certain. The CDR3 is 13 residues long. The germline V gene encodes CDR1 LNHDA and CDR2 SQIVND (reference sequence). V gave up 0 bases and J gave up 1 base, with 3 bases separating them. CDR3 DNA sequence: TGTGCCAGTAGTATAGAAGCGAACACTGAAGCTTTCTTT. Its protein product is CASSIEANTEAFF.

Worth noting for this clone: The sample holds other DNA sequences that translate to the same CDR3. The V and J genes are TRBV7-2 and TRBJ2-7, with a possible D match to TRBD1 (5 bases). This CDR3 spans 14 amino acids. The V gene's germline CDR1 is SGHTA and CDR2 FQGNSA. V lost 1 base, J lost 4 bases, and 11 bases lay in between. DNA for the CDR3: TGTGCCAGCAGCTTAGAGGTCAGGGCGTACGAGCAGTACTTC. Its protein product is CASSLEVRAYEQYF.

This clone was observed a few times. The chain combines TRBV6-5 with TRBJ2-1; 7 bases map to TRBD2. Looked up from germline, CDR1 is MNHEY and CDR2 is SVGAGI. V dropped 0 bases and J dropped 9; count of bases not matched to a gene: 11. CDR3 length: 16 amino acids. The CDR3 here is CASSYSPSGPQGEQFF. The CDR3 DNA is TGTGCCAGCAGTTACTCCCCTAGCGGACCTCAGGGTGAGCAGTTCTTC.

J is TRBJ1-6 and V is TRBV9, with 7 bases matching TRBD1. V gave up 4 bases and J gave up 9 bases; unmatched junction bases: 7. The CDR3 contains 14 residues. The germline V gene has CDR1 SGDLS and CDR2 YYNGEE. CDR3 sequence (DNA): TGTGCCAGCAGCATTACAGGGGATGGTTCACCCCTCCACTTT. Translation gives CASSITGDGSPLHF.

The rearrangement uses TRBV28 and TRBJ1-2; tentatively, D is TRBD1 (5 bases). Trimming shortened V by 8 bases and J by 5 bases, and 12 bases separated the two germline ends. Germline values: CDR1 MDHEN, CDR2 SYDVKM. The CDR3 sequence is 12 residues long. CDR3 protein: CASWDPWYGYTF. DNA of the CDR3: TGTGCCAGCTGGGACCCCTGGTATGGCTACACCTTC.

J is TRBJ1-4 and V is TRBV4-3; TRBD1 is a possible D gene (5 bases). Trimming stripped 0 bases from V and 8 bases from J, with 16 bases between. The CDR3 runs to 16 residues. Germline CDR1 is LGHNA and CDR2 is YSLEER. This chain's CDR3 is CASSQDESMGGEKLFF. CDR3 bases: TGCGCCAGCAGCCAAGATGAAAGCATGGGGGGAGAAAAACTGTTTTTT.

This chain connects TRBV5-1 to TRBJ2-3; D gene ambiguous. Per germline, CDR1 SGHRS and CDR2 YFSETQ. The CDR3 has 13 residues. The V end lost 0 bases, the J end lost 2 bases, and 4 bases lay between the germline ends. In nucleotides, the CDR3 is TGCGCCAGCAGCTTGGATACCACAGATACGCAGTATTTT. Amino acids: CASSLDTTDTQYF.

The chain carries TRBV28 and TRBJ2-2; tentative D call: TRBD2 (5 bases). The germline V gene has CDR1 MDHEN and CDR2 SYDVKM. The CDR3 covers 12 residues. Written as DNA, the CDR3 is TGTGGGAGCCGGGGAGCGGACCGGGAGCTGTTTTTT. Residues: CGSRGADRELFF.

The genes are TRBV12-3 or TRBV12-4 and TRBJ2-5; no firm D call. The CDR3 totals 13 residues. The germline V and J ends were trimmed by 6 bases and 1 base, with 9 bases remaining between them. In nucleotides, the CDR3 is TGTGCCAGCAGACCGACGGTCCAAGAGACCCAGTACTTC. It translates to CASRPTVQETQYF.

Details on this clone: A junction boundary mismatches the germline segment, possibly from a read error. The V and J genes are TRBV28 and TRBJ1-1; D is unclear. The CDR3 is 15 amino acids. The germline CDR1 and CDR2 sequences are MDHEN and SYDVKM. The CDR3 region is CASSLELVLNTEAFF. The DNA for the CDR3 is TGTGCCAGCAGTTTAGAGCTGGTCTTGAACACTGAGGCTTTCTTT. The whole variable domain, remainder taken from reference TRBV28 and TRBJ1-1, is DVKVTQSSRYLVKRTGEKVFLECVQDMDHENMFWYRQDPGLGLRLIYFSYDVKMKEKGDIPEGYSVSREKKERFSLILESASTNQTSMYLCASSLELVLNTEAFFGQGTRLTVV.

The chain carries TRBV5-6 and TRBJ2-3; no reliable D call. The germline V gene has CDR1 SGHDT and CDR2 YYEEEE. This CDR3 comprises 15 residues. V dropped 4 bases and J dropped 0 bases, with 12 bases sitting between them. CDR3 residues: CASSLRTVSTDTQYF. For the CDR3, the DNA is TGTGCCAGCAGCCTAAGGACGGTTAGCACAGATACGCAGTATTTT.

V gene TRBV4-2 combines with J gene TRBJ1-1, with 7 bases identical to TRBD1. CDR1 is LGHNA and CDR2 is YNFKEQ in the germline V gene. J was trimmed by 5 bases and V by 0 bases; bases with no gene match: 9. CDR3 size: 16 residues. CDR3 residues: CASSQDPRQGRTEAFF. The CDR3 bases are TGTGCCAGCAGCCAAGACCCCAGACAGGGTCGGACTGAAGCTTTCTTT.

This clone was detected only a few times. J is TRBJ2-2 and V is TRBV11-3; 7 bases fit TRBD2. The CDR3 runs to 14 residues. The ends lost 7 bases at V and 3 bases at J; junction bases unmatched: 5. Germline CDR1 is SGHNT and CDR2 is YENEEA. DNA for the CDR3: TGTGCCAGCAACAATGGGGGGGACACCGGGGAGCTGTTTTTT. It is translated as CASNNGGDTGELFF.

The chain links TRBV7-3 to TRBJ2-2; 9 nucleotides line up with TRBD2. The V segment lost 5 bases and the J segment 4 bases; nucleotides outside the gene matches: 8. The CDR3 spans 16 residues. From germline, CDR1 is SGHTA and CDR2 FQGTGA. CDR3 in amino acids: CASSPRVAGVTGELFF. CDR3 bases: TGTGCCAGCAGCCCCCGCGTAGCGGGAGTCACCGGGGAGCTGTTTTTT.

This chain joins TRBV30 and TRBJ1-5; D is uncertain. V lost 1 base, J lost 4 bases, and 8 bases lay in between. The CDR3 contains 13 residues. Germline V gene sequence: CDR1 GTSNPN, CDR2 SVGIG (reference sequence). The CDR3 loop reads CAWSGSENQPQHF. CDR3 nucleotides: TGTGCCTGGAGTGGTTCAGAAAATCAGCCCCAGCATTTT.

The V gene is TRBV6-5, the J gene TRBJ2-5; the D gene is possibly TRBD2 (5 bases). CDR1 and CDR2 from the germline V gene are MNHEY and SVGAGI. Trimming removed 6 bases at V and 5 bases at J, with 13 bases between. CDR3 size: 13 residues. The CDR3 reads CASSRGPLETQYF. The CDR3 DNA sequence: TGTGCCAGCAGCCGAGGGCCCTTGGAGACCCAGTACTTC.

The chain couples TRBV3-1 (or the pseudogene TRBV3-2) to TRBJ2-1; TRBD1 aligns across 7 bases. Germline CDR1 is LGHDT and CDR2 is YNNKEL (reference sequence). Trimming removed 8 bases from V and 8 bases from J; junction bases left unmatched: 21. The CDR3 is made up of 17 amino acids. Here the CDR3 DNA reads TGTGCCAGCGGGCGGTTAAAACGACAGGGTAAGTTCGATGAGCAGTTCTTC. Translation gives CASGRLKRQGKFDEQFF.

Points on this clone: The same CDR3 can be traced to other DNA sequences in this sample. This chain links TRBV6-5 with TRBJ2-7; D remains unclear. This CDR3 is 10 amino acids long. Trimming removed 6 bases from V and 3 bases from J, with 3 bases in between. Germline CDR1 is MNHEY and CDR2 is SVGAGI. The CDR3: CASSLYEQYF. In DNA form, the CDR3 reads TGTGCCAGCAGCCTCTACGAGCAGTACTTC.

V usage is TRBV2 and J usage is TRBJ1-6, with no clear D. CDR1 SNHLY and CDR2 FYNNEI come from the germline V gene. Between the trimmed V and J ends, which lost 8 bases and 7 bases, there was a span of 12 bases. This CDR3 comprises 13 residues. The CDR3: CASHPQENSPLHF. DNA of the CDR3: TGTGCCAGCCATCCCCAGGAGAATTCACCCCTCCACTTT.

The J gene is TRBJ1-1, the V gene TRBV18, with D uncertain. The germline V and J ends were trimmed by 3 bases and 2 bases, with 10 bases remaining between them. CDR3 length: 14 residues. Germline lookup yields CDR1 KGHSH and CDR2 LQKENI. This CDR3 is CASSPGPDNTEAFF. The CDR3 bases are TGTGCCAGCTCACCGGGTCCAGACAACACTGAAGCTTTCTTT.

This clone was detected only a few times. This rearrangement joins TRBV18 to TRBJ2-7, with D perhaps matching TRBD1 or TRBD2 (5 bases each). This CDR3 region has 14 residues. The germline CDR1 and CDR2 sequences are KGHSH and LQKENI. The V end lost 6 bases, the J end lost 0 bases, and 12 bases lay between the germline ends. The CDR3 region has the DNA TGTGCCAGCTCTGGGACGGAGAGCTCCTACGAGCAGTACTTC. It yields the protein CASSGTESSYEQYF. The variable domain in full, with the rest retrieved from reference TRBV18 and TRBJ2-7, is NAGVMQNPRHLVRRRGQEARLRCSPMKGHSHVYWYRQLPEEGLKFMVYLQKENIIDESGMPKERFSAEFPKEGPSILRIQQVVRGDSAAYFCASSGTESSYEQYFGPGTRLTVT.

J is TRBJ1-3 and V is TRBV6-5; the D is unclear. The V gene lost 0 bases and the J gene lost 1 base, with 10 bases spanning the gap. Germline-derived CDR1 and CDR2 are MNHEY and SVGAGI. The length of the CDR3 is 16 residues. The CDR3 nucleotides read TGTGCCAGCAGTTACTCGATATCGGGATCTGGAAACACCATATATTTT. It encodes CASSYSISGSGNTIYF.

The chain uses TRBV19 and TRBJ1-5; TRBD1 aligns across 7 bases. The CDR3 covers 15 residues. Per germline, CDR1 LNHDA and CDR2 SQIVND (reference sequence). V trimming: 3 bases; J trimming: 4 bases; junction bases outside the gene matches: 6. The CDR3 coding sequence is TGTGCCAGTAGTATTGAGTGGGGACAGAATCAGCCCCAGCATTTT. Protein product: CASSIEWGQNQPQHF.

The genes are TRBV7-2 and TRBJ1-1; no definite D call. The V and J ends lost 0 bases and 5 bases respectively, with 1 base between them. This CDR3 is 11 amino acids long. Germline CDR1 and CDR2: SGHTA and FQGNSA. This chain's CDR3 is CASSLATEAFF. The DNA of the CDR3 is TGTGCCAGCAGCTTAGCAACTGAAGCTTTCTTT.